Ten or more counts support the clone carrying this TCR beta chain. The data stem from a study of T cells in Graves' hyperthyroidism and ophthalmopathy. TCR beta CDR3 region amplification was performed from RNA transcripts. Carried out on the TCR CDR3, a first-round RT-PCR used the HTBI primer set. A single record per CDR3 protein comes from TCRdb applying MiXCR to the multiplex PCR reads. The sample carries 300,000 to 450,000 distinct CDR3 sequences, approximately 14% recorded once. Deletions cut 1 base from V and 6 bases from J, with 6 bases between. The CDR3 sequence is 12 residues long. CDR1 and CDR2 from the germline V gene are SEHNR and FQNEAQ (reference sequence). The hyperthyroidism patients had all been newly diagnosed, and their disease duration was under 2 months. Their ages ranged from 18 to 65 years. Fresh peripheral blood, under 13 ml, yielded the PBMCs.

Sample: blood. The rearrangement uses TRBV7-9 and TRBJ2-5; D not certain. This sequence originates from a woman aged 60 to 75 with Graves' hyperthyroidism. The CDR3 DNA follows: TGTGCCAGCAGCTTAGAATCCCAGACCCAGTACTTC. Its translation: CASSLESQTQYF.